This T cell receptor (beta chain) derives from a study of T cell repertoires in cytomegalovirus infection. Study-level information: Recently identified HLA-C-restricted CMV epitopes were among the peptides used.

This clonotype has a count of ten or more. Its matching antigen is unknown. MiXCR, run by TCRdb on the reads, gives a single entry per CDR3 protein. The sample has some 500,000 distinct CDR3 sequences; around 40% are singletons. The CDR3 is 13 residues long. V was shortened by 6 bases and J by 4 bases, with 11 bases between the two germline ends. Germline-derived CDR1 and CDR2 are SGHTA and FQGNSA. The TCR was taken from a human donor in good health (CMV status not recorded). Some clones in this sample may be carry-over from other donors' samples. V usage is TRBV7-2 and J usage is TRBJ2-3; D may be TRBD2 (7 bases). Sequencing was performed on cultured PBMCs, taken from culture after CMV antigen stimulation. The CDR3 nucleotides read TGTGCCAGCAGGAGGGGGGGACCAGATACGCAGTATTTT. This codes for CASRRGGPDTQYF. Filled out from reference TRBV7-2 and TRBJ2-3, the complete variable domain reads GAGVSQSPSNKVTEKGKDVELRCDPISGHTALYWYRQSLGQGLEFLIYFQGNSAPDKSGLPSDRFSAERTGGSVSTLTIQRTQQEDSAVYLCASRRGGPDTQYFGPGTRLTVL.